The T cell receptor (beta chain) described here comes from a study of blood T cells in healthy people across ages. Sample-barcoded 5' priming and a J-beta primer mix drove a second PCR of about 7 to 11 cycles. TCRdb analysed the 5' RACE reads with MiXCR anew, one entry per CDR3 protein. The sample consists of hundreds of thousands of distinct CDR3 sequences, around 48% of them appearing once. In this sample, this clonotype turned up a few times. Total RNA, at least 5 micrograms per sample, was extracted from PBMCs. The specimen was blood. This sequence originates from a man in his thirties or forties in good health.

The CDR3: CATSRGGALYEQYF. The CDR3 coding sequence is TGTGCCACCAGCAGAGGCGGAGCTCTCTACGAGCAGTACTTC. The genes are TRBV15 and TRBJ2-7; D is ambiguous. Germline CDR1 and CDR2: LNHNV and YYDKDF (reference sequence). This CDR3 region has 14 residues. Trimming removed 1 base at V and 3 bases at J, with 10 bases between.